The subject of this entry is one T cell receptor (beta chain). Its antigen is still unknown. No much larger clone exists at a distance of one base, and base qualities are not known. Participants in the prospective study were enrolled through a virtual design, were aged about 18 to 90 years, and lived in roughly 25 United States geographic areas. In the prospective study, cohorts were assigned on the basis of participant-reported clinical history obtained from a screening survey and a study questionnaire. Recovered participants in ImmuneRACE Cohort 3 were defined as having two consecutive negative NP/OP PCR tests, clearance from a healthcare professional, or resolution of symptoms. Each participant in the prospective study had whole blood, serum and a nasopharyngeal or oropharyngeal swab collected by mobile phlebotomists. Additional blood draws and questionnaires over an approximately two-month period could optionally be provided by prospective study participants. Blood samples from the prospective study were shipped frozen or at room temperature prior to DNA extraction.

The immunoSEQ Assay, a bias-controlled multiplex PCR, was used to amplify TCRbeta CDR3 regions from genomic DNA. From the authors' description of their analysis: Within the assay, amplification of reference gene primers was used to estimate how many nucleated cells each sample contained. To quantify the absolute abundance of each unique TCRbeta CDR3 rearrangement, sequence reads were collapsed and filtered. For each sample, productive Simpson clonality was calculated as the square root of Simpson's diversity index over productive rearrangements. TCRdb limited this immuneACCESS table to in-frame rearrangements with V and J called. A share of clones is missing; checked studies link under half to unresolved V genes, and the rest is unexplained. V, J and clone size were drawn from that table, and D and trimming were deduced from the DNA. This sample holds 150,000 to 250,000 clones; 75% to 85% were observed only once. The ten largest clones add up to over 9.5% of the sample.

The data derive from a study of blood T cell repertoires in COVID-19 (TCRdb year 2020). Looking at the study overall: Samples covering the acute and convalescent phases of COVID-19 were provided by collaborators in the United States, Italy and Spain. Nearly every sample came with metadata listing a de-identified subject ID, COVID-19 status, age in years and sex. The material from the prospective study consisted of cDNA or gDNA derived from T cells, B-cell-depleted T cells, or PBMCs. Subjects who had been exposed to COVID-19, were actively infected with it, or had recovered from it provided the deeply sampled blood TCRbeta repertoires that made up the dataset. Where HLA class I and class II types were available, the types were taken from metadata supplied by the sample provider, not from assay-based typing. Samples were obtained from the ongoing ImmuneRACE study (first 160 participants) and from some 1,300 subjects provided by 6 global collaborators. The repertoires were made available in a free public database intended to serve as a resource for research on the immune response to SARS-CoV-2.

Overall study outcomes, separate from this receptor: The quantity of clinical and demographic metadata differed by source and by participant and was supplied without curation.

The CDR3 goes from the cysteine to the phenylalanine over 12 residues. Only CDR3 DNA is held: 36 bases, read in frame from base 1. V loses 6 bases, J loses 5 bases, and the germline ends lie 10 bases apart. CDR1 is given as MNHEY and CDR2 as SVGAGI, both from the germline V gene. Sequencing input: PBMCs or T cells enriched from blood (not recorded which). This clonotype originated in a man aged 35 to 55 who had recovered from COVID-19. The chain uses TRBV6-5 and TRBJ2-5; the D gene is perhaps TRBD1, on 6 matching bases. The DNA sequence is as follows: TGTGCCAGCAGACAGGGTTCGGAGACCCAGTACTTC. Translated, this is CASRQGSETQYF.